A single sample gave rise to the 23 T cell receptor beta chains below, sequenced in a study of shared clonotypes between healthy human individuals. Measured with immunoSEQ multiplex PCR; TCRdb has only the in-frame clones, and not every one. The sample shows millions of clones, roughly nine tenths of them seen only once. The sequencing input was naive CD4+ T cells sorted from blood. Described subset: CD45RA+ positively selected. Every receptor here comes from a man aged 18 to 30 in good health.

In its sample, this clone was seen a few times. Here the CDR3 reads CAWTSGGKGAEAFF. DNA for the CDR3: TGTGCCTGGACCTCGGGGGGGAAGGGCGCTGAAGCTTTCTTT. This chain joins TRBV30 and TRBJ1-1; D might be TRBD1 (5 bases). This CDR3 spans 14 amino acids. V lost 4 bases and J 6 bases, leaving 18 bases between the germline ends. Germline CDR1 reads GTSNPN; CDR2 reads SVGIG (reference sequence).

The genes are TRBV7-2 and TRBJ2-3; D is uncertain. CDR1 and CDR2 (germline): SGHTA, FQGNSA. The V end lost 2 bases, the J end lost 3 bases, and 6 bases lay between the germline ends. CDR3 length: 13 residues. The CDR3 nucleotides read TGTGCCAGCAGCTTATCTCTGACAGATACGCAGTATTTT. Its translation is CASSLSLTDTQYF.

This chain connects TRBV5-4 to TRBJ2-1; D is perhaps TRBD1 or TRBD2 (5 bases each). CDR3 size: 15 residues. CDR1 is SGHNT, CDR2 YYREEE, per germline (reference sequence). The V end was cut by 1 base, the J end by 10 bases, with 18 bases between. The CDR3 DNA sequence: TGTGCCAGCAGCTTGCCACACCCGGGGAAGGGGGAGCAGTTCTTC. This codes for CASSLPHPGKGEQFF.

This clone was counted between two and nine times. The sample carries other DNA sequences with the same CDR3. V is TRBV30 and J is TRBJ1-5; D unclear. Trimming removed 0 bases from V and 2 bases from J, with 8 bases in between. The germline V gene has CDR1 GTSNPN and CDR2 SVGIG (reference sequence). This CDR3 has 14 residues. The CDR3 spells CAWSVSGGNQPQHF. CDR3 DNA sequence: TGTGCCTGGAGTGTATCCGGGGGCAATCAGCCCCAGCATTTT.

CDR3 sequence reads: CASSRNPQGGTEAFF. As DNA, the CDR3 is TGTGCCAGTAGTAGAAACCCCCAGGGGGGCACTGAAGCTTTCTTT. This chain joins TRBV19 and TRBJ1-1; TRBD1 matches 7 bases. Germline-derived CDR1 and CDR2 are LNHDA and SQIVND (reference sequence). This CDR3 region has 15 residues. V lost 4 bases, J lost 4 bases, and 9 bases stayed unmatched.

The chain combines TRBV27 with TRBJ2-7; D ambiguous. Germline loops: CDR1 MNHEY, CDR2 SMNVEV (reference sequence). The CDR3 contains 15 residues. The V end was cut by 2 bases, the J end by 3 bases, with 14 bases between. Written as DNA, the CDR3 is TGTGCCAGCAGTTTACTGCCCGGGCCCCTCTACGAGCAGTACTTC. Amino acids: CASSLLPGPLYEQYF.

This clone was found once. The chain recombines TRBV6-5 with TRBJ2-3; D tentatively fits TRBD1 or TRBD2 (6 bases each). The CDR3 is 15 residues long. The germline V gene has CDR1 MNHEY and CDR2 SVGAGI. The V and J ends lost 0 bases and 5 bases respectively, with 12 bases between them. The CDR3 DNA is TGTGCCAGCAGTTACTCAGGGGGAGGAGGAGATACGCAGTATTTT. Translating gives CASSYSGGGGDTQYF.

For this clone: In the same sample, other DNA sequences code for this CDR3. The chain links TRBV10-3 to TRBJ2-1; 7 positions match TRBD2. The length of the CDR3 is 14 residues. The ends lost 4 bases at V and 7 bases at J; junction bases unmatched: 7. Per germline, CDR1 ENHRY and CDR2 SYGVKD. The chain's CDR3 is CAISGLAGGNEQFF. Here the CDR3 DNA reads TGTGCCATCAGTGGACTAGCAGGAGGTAATGAGCAGTTCTTC.

The chain employs TRBV10-1 and TRBJ2-1; D may be TRBD2 (5 bases). Germline V gene sequence: CDR1 WNHNN, CDR2 SYGVQD (reference sequence). The CDR3 consists of 13 residues. Trimming stripped 3 bases from V and 6 bases from J, with 9 bases between. In DNA, the CDR3 is TGCGCCAGCAGTGATACTAGTAGCAATGAGCAGTTCTTC. The encoded protein is CASSDTSSNEQFF.

This clone was observed once. The sample holds other DNA sequences that translate to the same CDR3. CDR3 region: CASSFGRDTEAFF. CDR3 nucleotide sequence: TGTGCCAGCAGCTTTGGACGGGACACTGAAGCTTTCTTT. This chain uses TRBV7-9 with TRBJ1-1; D unclear. V dropped 3 bases and J dropped 3 bases, with 8 bases sitting between them. The CDR3 is 13 amino acids. CDR1 is SEHNR and CDR2 is FQNEAQ in the germline V gene (reference sequence).

The rearrangement joins TRBV6-6 to TRBJ1-4, with TRBD1 as a possible D gene (6 bases). Germline V gene data show CDR1 as MNHNY and CDR2 as SVGAGI (reference sequence). Trimming left V 2 bases short and J 5 bases short, with 12 bases between. There are 15 residues in the CDR3. Here the CDR3 DNA reads TGTGCCAGCAGTTACCCCGGCACAGGGAATGAAAAACTGTTTTTT. Translating it yields CASSYPGTGNEKLFF.

V gene TRBV6-1 combines with J gene TRBJ2-1, with a tentative D call TRBD1 (6 bases). This CDR3 has 13 residues. Germline V gene sequence: CDR1 MNHNS, CDR2 SASEGT. The V gene lost 2 bases and the J gene lost 9 bases, with 11 bases spanning the gap. CDR3 in DNA: TGTGCCAGCAGTGAACAGGGGAAGAGTGAGCAGTTCTTC. Amino acid sequence: CASSEQGKSEQFF.

V is TRBV2 and J is TRBJ1-3; tentatively, D is TRBD1 (5 bases). This CDR3 has 15 amino acids. Germline lookup yields CDR1 SNHLY and CDR2 FYNNEI. Trimming removed 6 bases from V and 0 bases from J, with 12 bases in between. The CDR3 loop reads CASSPRGNSGNTIYF. The DNA of the CDR3 is TGTGCCAGCAGCCCGAGGGGCAACTCTGGAAACACCATATATTTT.

The chain recombines TRBV4-1 with TRBJ1-5; D is undetermined. The germline V gene has CDR1 MGHRA and CDR2 YSYEKL. Between the trimmed V and J ends, which lost 0 bases and 1 base, there was a span of 4 bases. There are 14 residues in the CDR3. The CDR3 loop reads CASSQEASNQPQHF. The CDR3, as DNA: TGCGCCAGCAGCCAAGAGGCGAGCAATCAGCCCCAGCATTTT.

This rearrangement joins TRBV4-1 to TRBJ2-2; tentative D call: TRBD1 (5 bases). Trimming removed 5 bases at V and 0 bases at J, with 13 bases between. This CDR3 has 16 amino acids. CDR1 is MGHRA and CDR2 is YSYEKL in the germline V gene. CDR3 DNA sequence: TGCGCCAGCAGCGATCAGGGCAAAACGAACACCGGGGAGCTGTTTTTT. This codes for CASSDQGKTNTGELFF.

The chain has TRBV7-9 and TRBJ1-3, with unresolved D. CDR1 and CDR2 from the germline V gene are SEHNR and FQNEAQ (reference sequence). This CDR3 has 17 amino acids. V lost 2 bases and J 2 bases, leaving 16 bases between the germline ends. In DNA form, the CDR3 reads TGTGCCAGCAGCTTAAGGACTGGCGACCTTCCTGGAAACACCATATATTTT. Translating it yields CASSLRTGDLPGNTIYF.

The rearrangement joins TRBV4-2 to TRBJ2-5, with 9 bases lining up with TRBD2. The CDR3 contains 16 residues. In germline, CDR1 is LGHNA, CDR2 YNFKEQ. The V segment lost 1 base and the J segment 1 base; nucleotides outside the gene matches: 4. CDR3 DNA sequence: TGTGCCAGCAGCCAAGGGGTTAGCGGGGGCCAAGAGACCCAGTACTTC. It specifies CASSQGVSGGQETQYF.

This clone was detected only a few times. Other nucleotide sequences in the sample specify the same CDR3. The chain links TRBV18 to TRBJ1-4; a weak D match, TRBD1 (5 bases). The germline gives CDR1 KGHSH, CDR2 LQKENI. V was clipped by 3 bases and J by 4 bases, with 9 bases between them. The CDR3 totals 14 residues. CDR3 amino acids: CASSPGTDNEKLFF. The CDR3 coding sequence is TGTGCCAGCTCACCCGGGACGGATAATGAAAAACTGTTTTTT.

V and J are TRBV5-6 and TRBJ2-3; no definite D call. Trimming cost V 1 base and J 2 bases, with 20 bases left between them. The CDR3 is 18 residues long. Germline V gene sequence: CDR1 SGHDT, CDR2 YYEEEE. CDR3 in DNA: TGTGCCAGCAGCTTGTTCTTTCTTGTTGGCACTTACACAGATACGCAGTATTTT. The encoded protein is CASSLFFLVGTYTDTQYF.

The V call is TRBV19, the J call TRBJ1-1; weak D call: TRBD1 (5 bases). With 9 bases removed from V and 11 bases from J, the gap between germline ends came to 13 bases. This CDR3 region has 10 residues. Germline loops: CDR1 LNHDA, CDR2 SQIVND (reference sequence). The CDR3 loop is CASSGPLAFF. In DNA, the CDR3 is TGTGCCAGCTCGGGACCGTTGGCTTTCTTT.

CDR3 nucleotides: TGCGCCAGCAGCCAAGATTACGGACTAGCGGGAGGGCCCAAGTACGAGCAGTACTTC. Its protein product is CASSQDYGLAGGPKYEQYF. J is TRBJ2-7 and V is TRBV4-3; 15 bases are shared with TRBD2. Germline V CDR1 and CDR2: LGHNA, YSLEER. V dropped 0 bases and J dropped 4; count of bases not matched to a gene: 10. The CDR3 has 19 amino acids.

V usage is TRBV11-2 and J usage is TRBJ2-7, with D possibly matching TRBD2 (5 bases). Trimming left V 5 bases short and J 7 bases short, with 18 bases between. Germline-derived CDR1 and CDR2 are SGHAT and FQNNGV. The CDR3 runs 14 residues. The CDR3 loop is CASSLGIRFGEQYF. The CDR3 DNA sequence: TGTGCCAGCAGCCTCGGGATCCGTTTTGGAGAGCAGTACTTC.

This chain joins TRBV10-2 and TRBJ2-5; D not certain. The germline CDR1 and CDR2 sequences are WSHSY and SAAADI. This CDR3 has 14 amino acids. Trimming left V 5 bases short and J 1 base short, with 11 bases between. The CDR3 here is CASSQTDFQETQYF. The CDR3 DNA follows: TGCGCCAGCAGTCAGACTGATTTCCAAGAGACCCAGTACTTC.